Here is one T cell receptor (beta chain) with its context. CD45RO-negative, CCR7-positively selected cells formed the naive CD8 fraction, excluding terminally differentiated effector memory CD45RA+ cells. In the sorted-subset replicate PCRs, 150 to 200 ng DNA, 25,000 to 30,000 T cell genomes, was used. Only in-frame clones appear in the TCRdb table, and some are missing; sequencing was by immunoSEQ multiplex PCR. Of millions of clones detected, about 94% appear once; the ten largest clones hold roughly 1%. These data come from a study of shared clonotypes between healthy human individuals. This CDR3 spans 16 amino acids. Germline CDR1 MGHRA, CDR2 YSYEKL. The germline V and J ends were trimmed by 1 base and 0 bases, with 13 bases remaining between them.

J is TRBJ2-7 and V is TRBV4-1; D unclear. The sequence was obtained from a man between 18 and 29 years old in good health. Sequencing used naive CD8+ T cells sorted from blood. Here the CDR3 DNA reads TGCGCCAGCAGCCAAGCGATCGCAAAGAGCTCCTACGAGCAGTACTTC. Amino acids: CASSQAIAKSSYEQYF.